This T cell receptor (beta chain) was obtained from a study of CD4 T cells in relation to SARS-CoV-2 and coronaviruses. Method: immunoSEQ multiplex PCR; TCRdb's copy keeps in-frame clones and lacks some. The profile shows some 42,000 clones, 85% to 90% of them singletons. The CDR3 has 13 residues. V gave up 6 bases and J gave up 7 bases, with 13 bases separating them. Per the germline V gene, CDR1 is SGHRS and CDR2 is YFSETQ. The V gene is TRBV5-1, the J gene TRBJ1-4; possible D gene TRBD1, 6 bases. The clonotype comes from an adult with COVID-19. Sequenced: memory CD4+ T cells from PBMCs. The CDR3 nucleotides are TGCGCCAGCAACCGAGGGGGGGGTGAAAAACTGTTTTTT. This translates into CASNRGGGEKLFF.